The 2 T cell receptor beta chains reported below all come from one sample, sequenced in a study of shared clonotypes between healthy human individuals. Libraries were prepared by immunoSEQ multiplex PCR; TCRdb keeps only in-frame clonotypes and omits some of them. Of roughly 1,500,000 clones listed, roughly 98% are singletons. Sequencing was performed on naive CD4+ T cells sorted from blood. The subset: CD45RA+ positively selected. The source of these receptors is a man aged 30 to 45 in good health.

This chain connects TRBV29-1 to TRBJ2-3; D may be TRBD1 or TRBD2 (6 bases each). This CDR3 contains 12 residues. Trimming pared 4 bases from V and 5 bases from J, leaving 10 bases between. Per the germline V gene, CDR1 is SQVTM and CDR2 is ANQGSEA. The CDR3 region is CSVVGGLDTQYF. The DNA of the CDR3 is TGCAGCGTTGTAGGGGGGCTAGATACGCAGTATTTT.

The chain carries TRBV18 and TRBJ2-5, with D uncertain. CDR3 size: 13 residues. Per germline, CDR1 KGHSH and CDR2 LQKENI. V was trimmed by 4 bases and J by 1 base, leaving 7 bases between them. CDR3: CASSLQFQETQYF. The CDR3 bases are TGTGCCAGCTCACTCCAATTCCAAGAGACCCAGTACTTC.